This T cell receptor (beta chain) stems from a study of response to subunit inactivated influenza vaccine. The CDR3 is 14 residues long. Trimming cost V 3 bases and J 4 bases, with 10 bases left between them. Germline CDR1 and CDR2: SGHDN and FVKESK. TCRdb re-analysed the RT-PCR reads in MiXCR, keeping a single row per CDR3 protein. The sample carries about 190,000 distinct CDR3 sequences, around 14% recorded once. This clonotype was seen at least ten times. The material was CD8+ T cells sorted from PBMCs, obtained more than 4 days after vaccination. This clonotype originated in a man between 50 and 59 years old who received an inactivated influenza vaccine. The chain uses TRBV14 and TRBJ2-1, with D perhaps TRBD2 (5 bases). CDR3 DNA sequence: TGTGCCAGCAGCCAGCCCGGGAATTACAATGAGCAGTTCTTC. Its translation is CASSQPGNYNEQFF.